Presented here are 18 T cell receptor beta chains from one specimen sequenced in a study of shared clonotypes between healthy human individuals. Only in-frame clones appear in the TCRdb table, and some are missing; sequencing was by immunoSEQ multiplex PCR. Of some 1.5 million clones listed, 96% are singletons. Material: naive CD4+ T cells sorted from blood. The subset is: CD45RA+ positively selected. The receptors derive from a man aged 25-45 years in good health.

This chain uses TRBV9 with TRBJ1-3; 8 positions match TRBD1. CDR1 SGDLS and CDR2 YYNGEE come from the germline V gene. Trimming took 2 bases from V and 0 from J; bases not matched to a gene: 7. The CDR3 totals 17 residues. CDR3 DNA sequence: TGTGCCAGCAGCGTCGCCGGGACAGGCAACTCTGGAAACACCATATATTTT. It encodes CASSVAGTGNSGNTIYF.

On this clone itself: Different DNA sequences within this sample yield the same CDR3. The chain uses TRBV19 and TRBJ1-5; 7 bases line up with TRBD1. J lost 7 bases, V lost 4 bases, and 7 bases had no gene match. CDR1 and CDR2 (germline): LNHDA, SQIVND (reference sequence). The CDR3 is 14 amino acids. CDR3 sequence reads: CASSTRQGGQPQHF. CDR3 bases: TGTGCCAGTAGTACCAGACAGGGAGGACAGCCCCAGCATTTT.

The chain carries TRBV5-1 and TRBJ2-3; 12 nucleotides match TRBD2. Trimming removed 1 base from V and 2 bases from J; junction bases left unmatched: 8. Germline loops: CDR1 SGHRS, CDR2 YFSETQ. The CDR3 contains 18 residues. CDR3 DNA: TGCGCCAGCAGCTTGCCGCTAGCGGGAGGGATAGCCACAGATACGCAGTATTTT. Translated, it gives CASSLPLAGGIATDTQYF.

The gene calls are TRBV18 and TRBJ2-7, with D possibly matching TRBD1 (5 bases). Trimming stripped 5 bases from V and 4 bases from J, with 9 bases between. Germline V CDR1 and CDR2: KGHSH, LQKENI. This CDR3 is 12 amino acids long. This CDR3 is CASSIRQYEQYF. The CDR3 DNA reads as TGTGCCAGCTCAATCCGACAGTACGAGCAGTACTTC.

The rearrangement joins TRBV19 to TRBJ1-5, with 7 bases aligning to TRBD1. Germline trimming cut 7 bases from V and 5 bases from J; bases unmatched to any gene: 11. The CDR3 totals 15 residues. Germline loops: CDR1 LNHDA, CDR2 SQIVND (reference sequence). CDR3 nucleotides: TGTGCCAGTACCACCGTATTCAGGGGGTATCAGCCCCAGCATTTT. Protein: CASTTVFRGYQPQHF.

The J gene is TRBJ2-1, the V gene TRBV2; the D gene is possibly TRBD1 (5 bases). Trimming removed 2 bases at V and 7 bases at J, with 21 bases between. The CDR3 length is 17 residues. Germline assignment: CDR1 SNHLY and CDR2 FYNNEI. CDR3 protein: CASSETPPWTQQNEQFF. CDR3 DNA: TGTGCCAGCAGTGAAACCCCACCTTGGACACAACAAAATGAGCAGTTCTTC.

The V call is TRBV9, the J call TRBJ2-2; D is unclear. The V gene lost 2 bases and the J gene lost 1 base, with 9 bases spanning the gap. Germline-derived CDR1 and CDR2 are SGDLS and YYNGEE. This CDR3 region has 15 residues. The CDR3 DNA reads TGTGCCAGCAGCGTGAACTCCTTGAACACCGGGGAGCTGTTTTTT. This gives the protein CASSVNSLNTGELFF.

The chain employs TRBV10-3 and TRBJ1-1, with 7 bases identical to TRBD1. From germline, CDR1 is ENHRY and CDR2 SYGVKD. Trimming at V came to 2 bases and at J to 6 bases, leaving 3 bases not matched to a gene. There are 13 residues in the CDR3. The DNA for the CDR3 is TGTGCCATCAGTGAGCCTGGGACAGCTGAAGCTTTCTTT. This translates into CAISEPGTAEAFF.

The chain employs TRBV28 and TRBJ1-4; 7 bases are shared with TRBD1. J was trimmed by 6 bases and V by 11 bases; bases with no gene match: 6. Per germline, CDR1 MDHEN and CDR2 SYDVKM. This CDR3 contains 12 residues. The CDR3 DNA is TGTGCCGTTACAGGGGCTGATGAAAAACTGTTTTTT. Encoded protein: CAVTGADEKLFF.

This sequence joins TRBV10-3 and TRBJ2-1; 7 nucleotides line up with TRBD2. Germline-derived CDR1 and CDR2 are ENHRY and SYGVKD. V lost 5 bases, J lost 5 bases, and 0 bases stayed unmatched. This CDR3 spans 12 amino acids. CDR3 amino acids: CAISLADNEQFF. The CDR3 coding sequence is TGTGCCATCAGTCTAGCGGACAATGAGCAGTTCTTC.

The chain links TRBV5-6 to TRBJ2-5; maybe TRBD1 (5 bases). Trimming stripped 0 bases from V and 2 bases from J, with 14 bases between. The CDR3 loop spans 16 amino acids. The V gene's germline CDR1 is SGHDT and CDR2 YYEEEE. CDR3 sequence reads: CASSLAVWGSQETQYF. The CDR3, as DNA: TGTGCCAGCAGCTTGGCCGTCTGGGGCAGTCAAGAGACCCAGTACTTC.

CDR3 in DNA: TGTGCCAGCTCACCCTTCGGGACAGGGGGAACGGGGAACATTCAGTACTTC. Translation gives CASSPFGTGGTGNIQYF. V is TRBV18 and J is TRBJ2-4, with 11 bases that match TRBD1. The CDR3 spans 17 residues. The V segment lost 3 bases and the J segment 7 bases; nucleotides outside the gene matches: 11. CDR1 and CDR2 from the germline V gene are KGHSH and LQKENI.

The rearrangement uses TRBV28 and TRBJ2-3; 7 positions agree with TRBD2. Germline CDR1 is MDHEN and CDR2 is SYDVKM. This CDR3 comprises 15 residues. J gave up 2 bases and V 7 bases, and 9 bases lay outside the gene matches. The CDR3 here is CASNSYGRTTDTQYF. The CDR3 DNA is TGTGCCAGCAATTCGTACGGGAGGACCACAGATACGCAGTATTTT. The complete variable domain, with remaining parts taken from reference TRBV28 and TRBJ2-3, reads DVKVTQSSRYLVKRTGEKVFLECVQDMDHENMFWYRQDPGLGLRLIYFSYDVKMKEKGDIPEGYSVSREKKERFSLILESASTNQTSMYLCASNSYGRTTDTQYFGPGTRLTVL.

This clone has a single count. This chain uses TRBV18 with TRBJ2-2; D gene unclear. This CDR3 region has 16 residues. Looked up from germline, CDR1 is KGHSH and CDR2 is LQKENI. The germline V and J ends were trimmed by 3 bases and 3 bases, with 14 bases remaining between them. The CDR3 loop reads CASSPLTAVDTGELFF. CDR3 sequence (DNA): TGTGCCAGCTCACCCCTTACAGCTGTCGACACCGGGGAGCTGTTTTTT.

J is TRBJ2-6 and V is TRBV27; 11 bases align to TRBD1. The junction had 9 bases not matched to a gene; V was cut back by 1 base and J by 1 base. CDR1 and CDR2 (germline): MNHEY, SMNVEV (reference sequence). The CDR3 sequence is 20 residues long. CDR3: CASSLYPSGTGGSGANVLTF. CDR3 in DNA: TGTGCCAGCAGTTTATACCCCAGCGGGACAGGGGGATCTGGGGCCAACGTCCTGACTTTC.

With regard to this clone: At the DNA level, this CDR3 is encoded by other sequences in the same sample as well. J is TRBJ1-1 and V is TRBV28, with D unclear. Germline V gives CDR1 MDHEN, CDR2 SYDVKM. V was shortened by 1 base and J by 8 bases, with 5 bases between the two germline ends. The CDR3 is 11 amino acids. CDR3 in amino acids: CASSLSTEAFF. CDR3 coding DNA: TGTGCCAGCAGTTTATCCACGGAAGCTTTCTTT.

J is TRBJ1-5 and V is TRBV7-2; D unclear. CDR1 is SGHTA and CDR2 is FQGNSA in the germline V gene. V lost 1 base to trimming and J lost 0 bases, with 19 bases between them. The CDR3 length is 19 residues. The CDR3 DNA follows: TGTGCCAGCAGCTTAGTAGGCCAGGATGTGTTCTATAGCAATCAGCCCCAGCATTTT. The encoded protein is CASSLVGQDVFYSNQPQHF.

This rearrangement joins TRBV14 to TRBJ2-7, with unresolved D. The CDR3 is made up of 14 amino acids. Germline loops: CDR1 SGHDN, CDR2 FVKESK. With 0 bases removed from V and 4 bases from J, the gap between germline ends came to 10 bases. The CDR3 DNA follows: TGTGCCAGCAGCCAAGATTTAGGACCATACGAGCAGTACTTC. As protein: CASSQDLGPYEQYF.